The T cell receptor beta chain under discussion was sequenced for a study of OX40 agonist ivuxolimab in advanced cancers. Overall study: The drug used for patients, ivuxolimab, was an agonistic anti-OX40 (CD134) antibody. Those enrolled were around 87% male, with a mean age of about 60 years and ages from roughly 20 to 90.

Points on this clone: Its specificity is unknown.

This CDR3 spans 15 amino acids. Deletions cut 2 bases from V and 6 bases from J, with 16 bases between. Germline V gene data show CDR1 as LNHDA and CDR2 as SQIVND (reference sequence). It was autoimmune disease history or systemic immunosuppression that excluded patients. Data came from immunoSEQ multiplex PCR; TCRdb stores just in-frame clones and leaves some out. The table has around 39,000 clones, about 78% seen once. Study-level findings and limits: Dosing at 0.1 to 3.0 mg/kg was accompanied by clonal expansion of CD4+ and CD8+ blood T cells by week 6.

This sample comprised CD4+ or CD8+ T cells sorted from blood, obtained in a trial of the OX40 agonist ivuxolimab. The V call is TRBV19, the J call TRBJ2-5; maybe TRBD1 (6 bases). This clonotype was sampled from an adult with an advanced solid tumor such as melanoma, head and neck, liver or kidney cancer. For the CDR3, the DNA is TGTGCCAGTAGTATATCGGCAGGGGTTCTAAAGACCCAGTACTTC. It yields the protein CASSISAGVLKTQYF.